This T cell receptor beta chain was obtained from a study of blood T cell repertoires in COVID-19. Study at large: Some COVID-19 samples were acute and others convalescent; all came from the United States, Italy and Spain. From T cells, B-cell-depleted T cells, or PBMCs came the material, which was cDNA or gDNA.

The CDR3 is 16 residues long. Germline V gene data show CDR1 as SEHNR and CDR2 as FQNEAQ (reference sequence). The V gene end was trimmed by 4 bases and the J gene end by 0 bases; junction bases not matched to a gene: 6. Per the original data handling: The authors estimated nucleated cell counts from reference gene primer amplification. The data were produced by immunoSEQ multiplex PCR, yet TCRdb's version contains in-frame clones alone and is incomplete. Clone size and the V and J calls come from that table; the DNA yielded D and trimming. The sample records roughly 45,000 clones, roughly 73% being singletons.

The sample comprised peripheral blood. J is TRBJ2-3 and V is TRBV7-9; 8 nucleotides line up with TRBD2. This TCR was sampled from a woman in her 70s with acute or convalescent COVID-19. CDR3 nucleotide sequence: TGTGCCAGCAGCTGGTTAGCGGGGACTAGCACAGATACGCAGTATTTT. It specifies CASSWLAGTSTDTQYF.